These T cell receptor beta chains were read from a single sample in a study of graft-versus-host responses after intestinal transplantation. The protocol was immunoSEQ multiplex PCR, while the TCRdb copy is restricted to in-frame clones and leaves out a portion. This table holds 99,000 or so clones, about 82% found once. The specimen was PBMCs, collected 255 days after intestinal transplant. These receptors were taken from a human patient who received an intestinal transplant, so some T cells may come from the graft donor. Both conserved end residues are part of each CDR3. The D gene is left open where the match is weak. Size values are once, few and many counts, or a class for expanded clones, and some rows have none.

CDR3 length	D gene	clone size	V gene	J gene	CDR3 DNA	CDR3 protein
15	.	.	TRBV6-6	TRBJ2-7	TGTGCCAGCAGTCGCCGCCCAGGGGTCTCCTACGAGCAGTACTTC	CASSRRPGVSYEQYF
17	.	few	TRBV18	TRBJ1-1	TGTGCCAGCTCACCACTAAGCGGCTCGCTGGGGGACACTGAAGCTTTCTTT	CASSPLSGSLGDTEAFF
14	TRBD1	.	TRBV10-2	TRBJ1-3	TGCGCCAGCAGTGAGGACAGGGAGGTGGACACCATATATTTT	CASSEDREVDTIYF
15	TRBD2	.	TRBV28	TRBJ2-1	TGTGCCAGCAGTTTCGGGGGGGACTACCACAATGAGCAGTTCTTC	CASSFGGDYHNEQFF
13	.	.	TRBV6-6	TRBJ1-4	TGTGCCAGCAGTACAACAGGGAATGAAAAACTGTTTTTT	CASSTTGNEKLFF
14	.	.	TRBV11-2	TRBJ1-2	TGTGCCAGCAGGTTGTGGGACCGTCAATATGGCTACACCTTC	CASRLWDRQYGYTF
14	TRBD1	.	TRBV6-6	TRBJ2-4	TGTGCCACTCAGGGGGCGTGGGCCAAAAACATTCAGTACTTC	CATQGAWAKNIQYF
16	.	.	TRBV5-5	TRBJ1-2	TGTGCCAGCAGCTTGGAAAGGCGGGTTGATAACTATGGCTACACCTTC	CASSLERRVDNYGYTF
13	.	.	TRBV2	TRBJ1-2	TGTGCCAGCCCGGGAGCCGACACCTATGGCTACACCTTC	CASPGADTYGYTF
15	TRBD2	.	TRBV2	TRBJ2-5	TGTGCCAGCAGCGAGCTAGCGGGGGGAAGAGAGACCCAGTACTTC	CASSELAGGRETQYF
16	TRBD2	.	TRBV5-1	TRBJ2-1	TGCGCCAGCAGCGCGTCGACTAGCGGGGGAGCGAGTGAGCAGTTCTTC	CASSASTSGGASEQFF
15	TRBD1	.	TRBV4-2	TRBJ2-7	TGTGCCAGCAGCCAAGATCGGGACAGGGGCTACGAGCAGTACTTC	CASSQDRDRGYEQYF
16	TRBD1	.	TRBV7-6	TRBJ2-3	TGTGCCAGCAGCCCGCAGGGGGCTGAGAGCACAGATACGCAGTATTTT	CASSPQGAESTDTQYF
15	.	.	TRBV6-5	TRBJ1-1	TGTGCCAGCAGTTATCAGGTGGGGCGGGGAGTTGAAGCTTTCTTT	CASSYQVGRGVEAFF
19	TRBD1	.	TRBV7-9	TRBJ2-6	TGTGCCAGCAGCCCCGCCCCGGGACAGTTAATCTCTGGGGCCAACGTCCTGACTTTC	CASSPAPGQLISGANVLTF
15	TRBD1	.	TRBV6-1	TRBJ2-7	TGTGCCAGCAGTACCCGGACAGGGATATCCTACGAGCAGTACTTC	CASSTRTGISYEQYF
16	TRBD1	.	TRBV2	TRBJ2-3	TGTGCCAGCAGTGTACCCGGGACAGGGGGCTCAGATACGCAGTATTTT	CASSVPGTGGSDTQYF
16	.	.	TRBV5-6	TRBJ1-1	TGTGCCAGCAGCTTGGGCCCAGGGGAGGAGAACACTGAAGCTTTCTTT	CASSLGPGEENTEAFF
13	.	.	TRBV15	TRBJ2-3	TGTGCCACTGGAGGCGGAGGCACAGATACGCAGTATTTT	CATGGGGTDTQYF
14	.	.	TRBV30	TRBJ2-1	TGTGCCTGGAGAAGGAGCGGTTCCTACAATGAGCAGTTCTTC	CAWRRSGSYNEQFF
15	.	.	TRBV11-1	TRBJ2-3	TGTGCCAGCAGCTTAGTTGGTTCGTACACAGATACGCAGTATTTT	CASSLVGSYTDTQYF
14	.	.	TRBV18	TRBJ2-7	TGTGCCAGCTCACCACCTGGGCAGCGCTACGAGCAGTACTTC	CASSPPGQRYEQYF
18	TRBD1	.	TRBV7-8	TRBJ2-3	TGTGCCAGCAGCTATTCTCACAGGGGGCGATTTTCCACAGATACGCAGTATTTT	CASSYSHRGRFSTDTQYF
15	.	.	TRBV4-1	TRBJ2-7	TGCGCCAGCAGCCAAGTCGCCGATGGGGGGCGCGAGCAGTACTTC	CASSQVADGGREQYF
15	TRBD1	.	TRBV4-1	TRBJ2-7	TGCGCCAGCAGCCAAGGTCATACAGGGGGGTACGAGCAGTACTTC	CASSQGHTGGYEQYF
17	TRBD1	.	TRBV7-8	TRBJ1-6	TGTGCCAGCAGCCGACCTCTCACAGGGGAGATGAATTCACCCCTCCACTTT	CASSRPLTGEMNSPLHF
14	.	.	TRBV29-1	TRBJ2-3	TGCAGCGTTGTCATGGGAGTAGGCACAGATACGCAGTATTTT	CSVVMGVGTDTQYF
16	TRBD1	.	TRBV7-9	TRBJ1-2	TGTGCCAGCAGCTCCCTCCACGGCGACAGGGTCTATGGCTACACCTTC	CASSSLHGDRVYGYTF
13	.	.	TRBV19	TRBJ1-5	TGTGCCAGTAGTATAGGGGGAGGACAGCCCCAGCATTTT	CASSIGGGQPQHF
13	.	.	TRBV7-3	TRBJ2-3	TGTGCCAGCAGCTTGACAGTCCTGGATACGCAGTATTTT	CASSLTVLDTQYF
14	.	.	TRBV6-1	TRBJ1-2	TGTGCCAGCACCGACCACGCGGAAAGATACGGCTACACCTTC	CASTDHAERYGYTF
15	TRBD1	.	TRBV28	TRBJ2-5	TGTGCCAGCAGGATCCAGACAGGGGGCCAAGAGACCCAGTACTTC	CASRIQTGGQETQYF
12	.	once	TRBV28	TRBJ1-1	TGTGCCAGCAGTTTCGGGGAGACTGAAGCTTTCTTT	CASSFGETEAFF
15	TRBD2	.	TRBV5-1	TRBJ2-3	TGCGCCAGCAGCTCAGCGGGGGATGGCACAGATACGCAGTATTTT	CASSSAGDGTDTQYF
11	.	.	TRBV20-1	TRBJ1-4	TGCAGTGCTAGCACGAATGAAAAACTGTTTTTT	CSASTNEKLFF
14	.	.	TRBV28	TRBJ2-1	TGTGCCAGCAGTTCGACCGACAGCTACAATGAGCAGTTCTTC	CASSSTDSYNEQFF
14	TRBD1	.	TRBV6-6	TRBJ2-7	TGTGCCAGCAGCCGCGGGACAGGTATTTACGAGCAGTACTTC	CASSRGTGIYEQYF
11	.	.	TRBV11-2	TRBJ2-2	TGTGCCAGCAGCTTCGCCGGGGAGCTGTTTTTT	CASSFAGELFF
17	.	.	TRBV5-1	TRBJ2-6	TGCGCCAGCTCGATAGGGCAGACCTCCTCTGGGGCCAACGTCCTGACTTTC	CASSIGQTSSGANVLTF
13	.	.	TRBV6-5	TRBJ2-7	TGTGCCAGCAGCGAAGGGTTAGGAATCGAGCAGTACTTC	CASSEGLGIEQYF
16	.	.	TRBV4-1	TRBJ1-2	TGCGCCAGCAGCCATCCCGGGACGGAGTCGAACTATGGCTACACCTTC	CASSHPGTESNYGYTF
18	TRBD1	.	TRBV28	TRBJ1-6	TGTGCCAGCAGAGAACCCCCGGGACAGGGGAACGGTAATTCACCCCTCCACTTT	CASREPPGQGNGNSPLHF
12	.	.	TRBV28	TRBJ1-2	TGTGCCACCTCCCGGACTAACTATGGCTACACCTTC	CATSRTNYGYTF
13	.	.	TRBV19	TRBJ1-1	TGTGCCAGTAGTGTTCAGGGTGACCCTGAAGCTTTCTTT	CASSVQGDPEAFF
13	.	.	TRBV5-1	TRBJ2-1	TGCGCCAGCAGCCACGGGGTATACAATGAGCAGTTCTTC	CASSHGVYNEQFF
17	TRBD2	.	TRBV18	TRBJ2-1	TGTGCCAGCTCACCACCGATACGGCTAGCGGGGAACAATGAGCAGTTCTTC	CASSPPIRLAGNNEQFF
16	.	.	TRBV28	TRBJ1-4	TGTGCCAGCAGTTCTACCGATTCGATCTCCCTGGAAAAACTGTTTTTT	CASSSTDSISLEKLFF
16	TRBD2	few	TRBV19	TRBJ2-6	TGTGCCAGTAGTGGAGCTAGCGGGAGTGGGGCCAACGTCCTGACTTTC	CASSGASGSGANVLTF
15	TRBD1	.	TRBV5-1	TRBJ1-6	TGCGCCAGCAGCTTGCTAGGGACAGGGAGGACACCCCTCCACTTT	CASSLLGTGRTPLHF
13	.	.	TRBV6-1	TRBJ2-3	TGTGCCAGCAGGGCGGCCAAGGGAGATACGCAGTATTTT	CASRAAKGDTQYF
16	TRBD2	once	TRBV29-1	TRBJ2-1	TGCAGCGTTGCCATCGCCAGCGGGGGGGCCTACAATGAGCAGTTCTTC	CSVAIASGGAYNEQFF
14	.	.	TRBV27	TRBJ2-2	TGTGCCAGCAGTTTTAACAGGGTGAGCGGGGAGCTGTTTTTT	CASSFNRVSGELFF
18	TRBD1	.	TRBV2	TRBJ2-2	TGTGCCAGCAGTGGTAGAAATGACAGGGGACTGAACACCGGGGAGCTGTTTTTT	CASSGRNDRGLNTGELFF
13	.	few	TRBV6-6	TRBJ1-2	TGTGCCAGCAGTTTCCAGGATATCGATGGCTACACCTTC	CASSFQDIDGYTF
14	TRBD1	.	TRBV5-4	TRBJ1-2	TGTGCCAGCAGCTTCGAAACAGGGGCAGGTGGCTACACCTTC	CASSFETGAGGYTF
14	TRBD1	.	TRBV11-2	TRBJ2-1	TGTGCCAGCAGCTTCGGGACAGGGGGCAATGAGCAGTTCTTC	CASSFGTGGNEQFF